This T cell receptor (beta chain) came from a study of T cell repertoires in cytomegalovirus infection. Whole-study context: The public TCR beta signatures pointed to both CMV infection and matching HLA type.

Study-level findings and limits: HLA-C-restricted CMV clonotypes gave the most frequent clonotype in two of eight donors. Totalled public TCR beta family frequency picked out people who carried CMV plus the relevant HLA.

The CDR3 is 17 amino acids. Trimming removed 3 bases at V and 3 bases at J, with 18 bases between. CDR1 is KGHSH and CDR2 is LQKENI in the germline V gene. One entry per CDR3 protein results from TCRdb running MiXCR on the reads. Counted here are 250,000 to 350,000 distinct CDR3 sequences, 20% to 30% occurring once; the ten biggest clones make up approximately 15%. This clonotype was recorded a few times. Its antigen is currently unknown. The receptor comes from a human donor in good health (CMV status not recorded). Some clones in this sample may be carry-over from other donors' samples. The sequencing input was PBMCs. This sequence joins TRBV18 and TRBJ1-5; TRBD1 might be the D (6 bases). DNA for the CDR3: TGTGCCAGCTCACCCGAGGGACACACAGGGCCCAATCAGCCCCAGCATTTT. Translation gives CASSPEGHTGPNQPQHF.